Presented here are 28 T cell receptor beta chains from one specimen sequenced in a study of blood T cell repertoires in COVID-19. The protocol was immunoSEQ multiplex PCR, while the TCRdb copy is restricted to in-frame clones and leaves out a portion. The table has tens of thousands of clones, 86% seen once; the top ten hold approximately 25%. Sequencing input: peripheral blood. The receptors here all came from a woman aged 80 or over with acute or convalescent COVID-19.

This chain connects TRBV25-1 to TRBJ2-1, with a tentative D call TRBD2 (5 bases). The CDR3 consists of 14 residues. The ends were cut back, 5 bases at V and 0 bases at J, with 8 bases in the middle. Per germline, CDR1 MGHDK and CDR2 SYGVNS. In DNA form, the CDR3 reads TGTGCCAGCAGTCGCGGGTACTCCTACAATGAGCAGTTCTTC. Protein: CASSRGYSYNEQFF.

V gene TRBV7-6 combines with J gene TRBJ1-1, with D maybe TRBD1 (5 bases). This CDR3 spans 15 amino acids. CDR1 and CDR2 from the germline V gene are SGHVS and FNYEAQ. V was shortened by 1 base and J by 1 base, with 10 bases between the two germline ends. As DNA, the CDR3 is TGTGCCAGCAGCTTAGGGCGGGGGTCGAACACTGAAGCTTTCTTT. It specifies CASSLGRGSNTEAFF.

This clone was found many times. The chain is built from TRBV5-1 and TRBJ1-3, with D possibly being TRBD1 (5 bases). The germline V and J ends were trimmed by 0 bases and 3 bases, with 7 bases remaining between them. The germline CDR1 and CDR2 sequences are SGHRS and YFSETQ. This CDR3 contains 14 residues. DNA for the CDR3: TGCGCCAGCAGCTTGGCAGGGTATGGAAACACCATATATTTT. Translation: CASSLAGYGNTIYF.

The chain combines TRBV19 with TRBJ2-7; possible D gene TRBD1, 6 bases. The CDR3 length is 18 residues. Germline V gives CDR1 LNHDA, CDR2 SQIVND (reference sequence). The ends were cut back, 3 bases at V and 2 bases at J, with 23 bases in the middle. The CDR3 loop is CASSIARQGSFATYEQYF. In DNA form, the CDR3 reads TGTGCCAGTAGTATTGCCCGCCAGGGGTCGTTTGCTACCTACGAGCAGTACTTC.

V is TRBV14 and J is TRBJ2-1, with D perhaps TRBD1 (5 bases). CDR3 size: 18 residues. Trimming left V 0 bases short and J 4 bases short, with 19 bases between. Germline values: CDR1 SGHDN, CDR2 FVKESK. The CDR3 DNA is TGTGCCAGCAGCCAAGATCTAAGGGGCAGTCATGAATACAATGAGCAGTTCTTC. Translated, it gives CASSQDLRGSHEYNEQFF.

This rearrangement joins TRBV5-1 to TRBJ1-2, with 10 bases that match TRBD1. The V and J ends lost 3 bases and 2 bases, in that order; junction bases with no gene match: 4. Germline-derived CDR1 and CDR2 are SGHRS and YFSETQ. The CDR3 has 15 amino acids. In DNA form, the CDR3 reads TGCGCCAGCAGCTCGGGACAGGGGTCGAACTATGGCTACACCTTC. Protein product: CASSSGQGSNYGYTF.

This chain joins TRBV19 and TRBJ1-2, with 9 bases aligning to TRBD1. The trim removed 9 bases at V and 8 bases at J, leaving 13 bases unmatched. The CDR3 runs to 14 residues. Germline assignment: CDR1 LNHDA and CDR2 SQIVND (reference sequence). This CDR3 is CASRNRDREEGYTF. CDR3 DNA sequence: TGTGCCAGCAGAAACCGGGACAGGGAAGAGGGCTACACCTTC.

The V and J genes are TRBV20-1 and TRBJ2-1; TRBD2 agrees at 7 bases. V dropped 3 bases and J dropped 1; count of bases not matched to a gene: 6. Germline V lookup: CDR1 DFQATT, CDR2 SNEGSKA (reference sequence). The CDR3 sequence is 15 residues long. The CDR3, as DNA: TGCAGTGCTAGTACCGCGGGAGAATCCTACAATGAGCAGTTCTTC. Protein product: CSASTAGESYNEQFF.

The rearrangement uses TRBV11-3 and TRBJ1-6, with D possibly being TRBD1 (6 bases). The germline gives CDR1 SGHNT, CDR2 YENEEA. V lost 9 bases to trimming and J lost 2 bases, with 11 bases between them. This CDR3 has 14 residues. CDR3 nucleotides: TGTGCCAGTGCTACAGGGACCTATAATTCACCCCTCCACTTT. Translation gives CASATGTYNSPLHF.

CDR3 DNA: TGTGCCATCAGTGAGGGGTTTGGGCCTAGAGGGGAAAAACTGTTTTTT. Translating gives CAISEGFGPRGEKLFF. The rearrangement joins TRBV10-3 to TRBJ1-4; D is uncertain. The CDR3 extends over 16 amino acids. Germline CDR1 reads ENHRY; CDR2 reads SYGVKD. V gave up 2 bases and J gave up 8 bases, with 18 bases separating them.

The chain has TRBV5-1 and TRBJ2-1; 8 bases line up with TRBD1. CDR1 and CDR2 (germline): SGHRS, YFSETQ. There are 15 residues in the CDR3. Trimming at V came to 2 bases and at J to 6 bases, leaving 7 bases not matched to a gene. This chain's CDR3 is CASSLRQGAGNEQFF. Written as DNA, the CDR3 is TGCGCCAGCAGCTTACGGCAGGGGGCAGGCAATGAGCAGTTCTTC.

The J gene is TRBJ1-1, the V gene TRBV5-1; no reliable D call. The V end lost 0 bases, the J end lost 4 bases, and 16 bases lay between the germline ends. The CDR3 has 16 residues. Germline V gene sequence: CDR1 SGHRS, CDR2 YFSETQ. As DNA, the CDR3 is TGCGCCAGCAGCTTGGGACACACCGCAGGTGGCACTGAAGCTTTCTTT. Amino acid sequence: CASSLGHTAGGTEAFF.

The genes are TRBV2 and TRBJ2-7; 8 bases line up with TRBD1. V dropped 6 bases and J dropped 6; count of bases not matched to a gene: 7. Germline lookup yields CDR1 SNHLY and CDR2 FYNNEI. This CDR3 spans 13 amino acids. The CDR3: CASSLQTGVEQYF. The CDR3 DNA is TGTGCCAGCAGCCTACAGACAGGGGTCGAGCAGTACTTC.

Written as DNA, the CDR3 is TGTGCCAGCAGGGTAACAGGGGGAGATACGCAGTATTTT. It specifies CASRVTGGDTQYF. The chain combines TRBV12-3 or TRBV12-4 with TRBJ2-3, with 8 positions matching TRBD1. V shed 6 bases and J 5 bases; nucleotides not matched to a gene: 4. The CDR3 totals 13 residues.

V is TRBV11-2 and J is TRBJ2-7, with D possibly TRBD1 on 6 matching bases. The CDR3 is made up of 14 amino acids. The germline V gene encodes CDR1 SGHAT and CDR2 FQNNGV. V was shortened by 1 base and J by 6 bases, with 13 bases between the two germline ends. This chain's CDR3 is CASSLGWGPGEQYV. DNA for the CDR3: TGTGCCAGCAGCTTAGGGTGGGGGCCGGGCGAGCAGTACGTC.

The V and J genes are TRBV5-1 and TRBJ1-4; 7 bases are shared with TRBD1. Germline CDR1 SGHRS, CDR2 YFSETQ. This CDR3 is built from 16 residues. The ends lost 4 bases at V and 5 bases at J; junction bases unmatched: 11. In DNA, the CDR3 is TGCGCCAGCAGCACGGGATACAGGGGACCAAATGAAAAACTGTTTTTT. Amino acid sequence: CASSTGYRGPNEKLFF.

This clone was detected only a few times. CDR3 in DNA: TGTGCCAGCCTCCCTCTGGGCGGGGGGCCGAACACCGGGGAGCTGTTTTTT. Encoded protein: CASLPLGGGPNTGELFF. The rearrangement links TRBV7-3 to TRBJ2-2, with 8 bases lining up with TRBD2. J was trimmed by 0 bases and V by 8 bases; bases with no gene match: 11. CDR3 size: 17 residues. Per the germline V gene, CDR1 is SGHTA and CDR2 is FQGTGA.

This CDR3 reads CASSRKGQGNEKLFF. As DNA, the CDR3 is TGTGCCAGCAGCCGAAAGGGACAGGGAAATGAAAAACTGTTTTTT. The chain is built from TRBV5-6 and TRBJ1-4; TRBD1 matches at 9 bases. Trimming cost V 4 bases and J 5 bases; bases outside gene matches: 6. The CDR3 has 15 amino acids. The germline CDR1 and CDR2 sequences are SGHDT and YYEEEE.

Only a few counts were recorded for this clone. DNA of the CDR3: TGTGCCAGCCAGGGGGCCACTGAAGCTTTCTTT. It yields the protein CASQGATEAFF. The V call is TRBV2, the J call TRBJ1-1, with 8 bases lining up with TRBD1. Per the germline V gene, CDR1 is SNHLY and CDR2 is FYNNEI. After removal of 8 bases from V and 4 bases from J, the junction contained 0 bases not matched to a gene. The CDR3 covers 11 residues.

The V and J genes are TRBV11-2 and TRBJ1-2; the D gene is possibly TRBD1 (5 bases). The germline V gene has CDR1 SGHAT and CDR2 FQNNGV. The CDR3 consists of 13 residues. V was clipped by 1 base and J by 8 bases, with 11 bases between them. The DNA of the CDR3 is TGTGCCAGCAGCTTAGCCTGGCGGGGCGGCTACACCTTC. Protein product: CASSLAWRGGYTF.

CDR3 sequence: CASSLGRQNTGELFF. CDR3 nucleotide sequence: TGTGCCAGCAGCTTAGGCAGACAGAACACCGGGGAGCTGTTTTTT. The gene calls are TRBV7-2 and TRBJ2-2; D not resolved. Trimming pared 1 base from V and 1 base from J, leaving 7 bases between. This CDR3 region has 15 residues. CDR1 is SGHTA, CDR2 FQGNSA, per germline.

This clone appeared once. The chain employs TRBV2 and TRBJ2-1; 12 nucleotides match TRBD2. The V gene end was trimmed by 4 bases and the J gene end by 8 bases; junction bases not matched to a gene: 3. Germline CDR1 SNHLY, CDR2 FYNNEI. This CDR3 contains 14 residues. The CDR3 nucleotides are TGTGCCAGCAGTGTGGGACTAGCGGGCGATGAGCAGTTCTTC. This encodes CASSVGLAGDEQFF.

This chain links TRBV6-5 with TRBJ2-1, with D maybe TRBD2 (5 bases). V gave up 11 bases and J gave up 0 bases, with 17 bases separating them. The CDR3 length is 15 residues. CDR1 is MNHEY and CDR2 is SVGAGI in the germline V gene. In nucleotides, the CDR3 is TGTGCCTCCCGAGGGCGGACCCTCTCCTACAATGAGCAGTTCTTC. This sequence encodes CASRGRTLSYNEQFF.

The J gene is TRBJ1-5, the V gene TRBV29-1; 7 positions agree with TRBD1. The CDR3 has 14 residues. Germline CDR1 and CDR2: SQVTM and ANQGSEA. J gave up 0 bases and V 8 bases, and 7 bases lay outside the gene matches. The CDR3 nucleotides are TGCAGCTACCGACAGGGAACTAGCAATCAGCCCCAGCATTTT. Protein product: CSYRQGTSNQPQHF.

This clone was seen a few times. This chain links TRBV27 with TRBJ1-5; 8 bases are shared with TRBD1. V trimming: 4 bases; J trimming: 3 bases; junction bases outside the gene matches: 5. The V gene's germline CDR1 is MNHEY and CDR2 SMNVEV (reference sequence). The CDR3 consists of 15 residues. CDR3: CASSSRTGFNQPQHF. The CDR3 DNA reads TGTGCCAGCAGTTCCCGGACAGGGTTCAATCAGCCCCAGCATTTT.

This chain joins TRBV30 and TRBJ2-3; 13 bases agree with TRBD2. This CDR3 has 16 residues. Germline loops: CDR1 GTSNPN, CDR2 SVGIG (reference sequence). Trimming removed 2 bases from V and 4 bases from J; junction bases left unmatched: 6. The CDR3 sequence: CAWSLTSGRAADTQYF. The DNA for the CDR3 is TGTGCCTGGAGTCTTACTAGCGGGAGGGCCGCAGATACGCAGTATTTT.

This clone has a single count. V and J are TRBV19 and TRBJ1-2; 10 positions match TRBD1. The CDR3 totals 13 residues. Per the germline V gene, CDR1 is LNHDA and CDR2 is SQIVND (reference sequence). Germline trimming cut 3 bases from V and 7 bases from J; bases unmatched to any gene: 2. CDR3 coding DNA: TGTGCCAGTAGTATGGGACAGGGGTTTGGCTACACCTTC. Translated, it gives CASSMGQGFGYTF.

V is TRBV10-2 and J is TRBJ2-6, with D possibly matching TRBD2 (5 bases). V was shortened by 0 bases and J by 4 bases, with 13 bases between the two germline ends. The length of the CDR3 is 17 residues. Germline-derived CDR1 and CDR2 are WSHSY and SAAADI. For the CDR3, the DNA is TGCGCCAGCAGTGAGTCAGTCGGGGTTGGCGGGGCCAACGTCCTGACTTTC. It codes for CASSESVGVGGANVLTF.